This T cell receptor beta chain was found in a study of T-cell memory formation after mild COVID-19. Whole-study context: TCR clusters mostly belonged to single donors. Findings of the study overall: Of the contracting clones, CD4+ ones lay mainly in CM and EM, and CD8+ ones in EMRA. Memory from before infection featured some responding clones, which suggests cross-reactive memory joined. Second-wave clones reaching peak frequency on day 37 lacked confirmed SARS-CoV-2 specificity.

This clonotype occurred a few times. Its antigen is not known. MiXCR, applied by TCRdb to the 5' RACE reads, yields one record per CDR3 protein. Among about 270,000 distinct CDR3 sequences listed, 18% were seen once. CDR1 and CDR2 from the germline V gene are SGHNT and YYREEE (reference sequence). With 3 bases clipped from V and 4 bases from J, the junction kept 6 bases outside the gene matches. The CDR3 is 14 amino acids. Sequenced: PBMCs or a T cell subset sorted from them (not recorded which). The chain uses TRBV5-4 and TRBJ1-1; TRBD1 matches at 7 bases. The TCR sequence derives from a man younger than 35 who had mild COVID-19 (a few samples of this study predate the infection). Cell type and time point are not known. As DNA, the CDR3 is TGTGCCAGCAGCTCAGACAGGGCGTCCACTGAAGCTTTCTTT. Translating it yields CASSSDRASTEAFF. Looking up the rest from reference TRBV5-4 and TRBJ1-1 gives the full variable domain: ETGVTQSPTHLIKTRGQQVTLRCSSQSGHNTVSWYQQALGQGPQFIFQYYREEENGRGNFPPRFSGLQFPNYSSELNVNALELDDSALYLCASSSDRASTEAFFGQGTRLTVV.